The rows below give T cell receptor beta chains drawn from one sample of a study of blood T cell repertoires in COVID-19. Generated by immunoSEQ multiplex PCR, the TCRdb table keeps only in-frame clones and is missing some. This table holds roughly 87,000 clones, approximately 80% found once. The specimen was peripheral blood. The source is a woman in her seventies with acute or convalescent COVID-19. CDR3s leave out the opening cysteine and the closing phenylalanine or tryptophan.

j_gene | v_gene | CDR3aa
TRBJ2-2 | TRBV24-1 | ATSGDTYTGELF
TRBJ1-5 | TRBV30 | AWSVTGLGQPQH
TRBJ1-2 | TRBV7-8 | ASSPRRGQGNYGYT
TRBJ1-1 | TRBV30 | AWSSFTEAF
TRBJ1-1 | TRBV6-1 | ASSKRVNTEAF
TRBJ2-5 | TRBV14 | ASGGLAETQY
TRBJ1-2 | TRBV5-1 | ASSIRTGGDYGYT
TRBJ1-5 | TRBV19 | ASRTPSLYDRVNQPQH
TRBJ2-5 | TRBV5-1 | ASSSQGQGPAQY
TRBJ1-1 | TRBV6-6 | ASRADSLYTEAF
TRBJ1-1 | TRBV5-4 | ASSFPGLSMNTEAF
TRBJ1-5 | TRBV7-2 | ASSLAGDSHQPQH
TRBJ2-1 | TRBV19 | ASLGLAGGPSYNEQF
TRBJ2-2 | TRBV9 | ASSGRGSNTGELF
TRBJ2-1 | TRBV24-1 | ATSDLSRRGGTAYNEQF
TRBJ1-4 | TRBV3-1/TRBV3-2 | ASSQDLSKHEKLF
TRBJ1-4 | TRBV7-9 | ASSTGTGGGLDEKLF
TRBJ2-7 | TRBV7-8 | ASSARQGFSYEQY
TRBJ2-3 | TRBV7-2 | ASSLGSLDTQY
TRBJ1-5 | TRBV4-1 | ASSQALYSNQPQH
TRBJ1-5 | TRBV5-1 | ASSLGGLSNQPQH
TRBJ1-1 | TRBV29-1 | SVEKGETEAF
TRBJ2-7 | TRBV28 | ASSGGTYEQY
TRBJ1-2 | TRBV3-1/TRBV3-2 | ASSQADSLYGYT
TRBJ1-2 | TRBV25-1 | ASSVGGQSYGYT
TRBJ1-1 | TRBV27 | ASSLSGLMNTEAF
TRBJ1-2 | TRBV4-1 | ASSPGLNNYGYT
TRBJ2-7 | TRBV19 | ASSLPGQLYEQY
TRBJ2-5 | TRBV7-9 | ASSPGSTETQY
TRBJ2-2 | TRBV2 | ASREDRFTGELF
TRBJ1-2 | TRBV5-5 | ASSLVWEANYGYT
TRBJ1-2 | TRBV10-3 | ATQARGSYGYT
TRBJ2-1 | TRBV18 | ASSATGDSYNEQF
TRBJ1-3 | TRBV5-8 | ASSQTGLGGNTIY
TRBJ2-1 | TRBV5-6 | ASSLGGGSYNEQF
TRBJ2-7 | TRBV19 | ASTRSPGQGAHEQY
TRBJ1-1 | TRBV18 | ASSPIQAAEAF
TRBJ2-1 | TRBV6-2/TRBV6-3 | ASSAPAGNNEQF
TRBJ1-2 | TRBV6-1 | ASSQGSPQNYGYT
TRBJ1-5 | TRBV19 | ASSIVRGRNNQPQH
TRBJ2-5 | TRBV28 | ASLARGVGETQY
TRBJ2-3 | TRBV11-2 | ASSWEGLSDTQY
TRBJ2-6 | TRBV5-1 | ASSLVPSGANVLT
TRBJ2-6 | TRBV11-2 | ASSFNSAGTGANVLT
TRBJ1-1 | TRBV28 | ASSYLQGANTEAF